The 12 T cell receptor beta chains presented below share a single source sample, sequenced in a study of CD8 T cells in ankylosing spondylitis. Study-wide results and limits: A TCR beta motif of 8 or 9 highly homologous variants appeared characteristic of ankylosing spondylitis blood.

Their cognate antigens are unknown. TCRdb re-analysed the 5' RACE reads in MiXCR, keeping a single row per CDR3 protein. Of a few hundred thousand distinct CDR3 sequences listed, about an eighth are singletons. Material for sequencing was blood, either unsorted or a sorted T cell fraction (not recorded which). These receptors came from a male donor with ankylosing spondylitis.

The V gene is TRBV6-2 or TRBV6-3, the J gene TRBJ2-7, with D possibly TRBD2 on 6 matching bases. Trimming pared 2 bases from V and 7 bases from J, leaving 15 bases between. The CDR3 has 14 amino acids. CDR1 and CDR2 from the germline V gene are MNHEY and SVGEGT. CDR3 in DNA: TGTGCCAGCAGTTACGGGTTAGCGGTGGAAGAGCAGTACGTC. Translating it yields CASSYGLAVEEQYV.

CDR3: CATSDETSGTLLFMCFSVDTQYF. CDR3 DNA: TGTGCCACCAGTGATGAGACTAGCGGGACGCTCCTATTTATGTGCTTTTCCGTAGATACGCAGTATTTT. This chain connects TRBV24-1 to TRBJ2-3, with 11 nucleotides matching TRBD2. V shed 3 bases, J shed 5 bases, and the junction held 27 bases outside the gene matches. Germline assignment: CDR1 KGHDR and CDR2 SFDVKD. There are 23 residues in the CDR3.

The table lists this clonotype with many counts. CDR3 sequence reads: CASSLALAATNEQFF. For the CDR3, the DNA is TGCGCCAGCAGCTTGGCCCTAGCGGCTACCAATGAGCAGTTCTTC. V is TRBV5-1 and J is TRBJ2-1; 7 bases map to TRBD2. The CDR3 is 15 residues long. Per the germline V gene, CDR1 is SGHRS and CDR2 is YFSETQ. The V and J ends lost 0 bases and 6 bases, in that order; junction bases with no gene match: 6.

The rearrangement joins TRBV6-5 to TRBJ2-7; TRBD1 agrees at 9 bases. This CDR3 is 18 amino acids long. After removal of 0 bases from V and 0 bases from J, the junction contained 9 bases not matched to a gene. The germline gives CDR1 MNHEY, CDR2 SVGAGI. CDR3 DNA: TGTGCCAGCAGTTACTCGGGACAGGGATTAGGGAGCTCCTACGAGCAGTACGTC. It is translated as CASSYSGQGLGSSYEQYV.

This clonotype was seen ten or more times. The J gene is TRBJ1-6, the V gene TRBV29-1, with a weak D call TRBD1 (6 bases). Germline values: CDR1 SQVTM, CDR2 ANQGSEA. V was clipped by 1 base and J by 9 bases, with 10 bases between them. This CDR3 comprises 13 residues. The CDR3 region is CSVEVSQGSPLHF. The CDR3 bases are TGCAGCGTTGAAGTTTCACAGGGTTCACCCCTCCACTTT.

This CDR3 is CASSHDLGRSGEQYF. In DNA, the CDR3 is TGTGCCAGCAGCCACGACCTCGGACGATCCGGCGAGCAGTACTTC. The chain joins TRBV13 to TRBJ2-7; D remains ambiguous. In germline, CDR1 is PRHDT, CDR2 FYEKMQ (reference sequence). Trimming pared 5 bases from V and 6 bases from J, leaving 20 bases between. This CDR3 has 15 amino acids.

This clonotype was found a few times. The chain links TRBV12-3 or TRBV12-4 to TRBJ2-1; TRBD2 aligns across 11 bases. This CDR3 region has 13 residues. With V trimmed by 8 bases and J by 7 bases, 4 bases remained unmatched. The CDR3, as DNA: TGTGCCAGCGGACTAGCGGGTCCTAATGAGCAGTTCTTC. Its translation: CASGLAGPNEQFF.

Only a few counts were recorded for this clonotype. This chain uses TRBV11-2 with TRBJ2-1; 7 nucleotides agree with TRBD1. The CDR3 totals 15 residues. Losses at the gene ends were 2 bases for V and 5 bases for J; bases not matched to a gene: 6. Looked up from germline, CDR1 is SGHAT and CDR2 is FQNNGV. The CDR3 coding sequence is TGTGCCAGCAGCTTAAACAGGGGACGTAACAATGAGCAGTTCTTC. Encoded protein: CASSLNRGRNNEQFF.

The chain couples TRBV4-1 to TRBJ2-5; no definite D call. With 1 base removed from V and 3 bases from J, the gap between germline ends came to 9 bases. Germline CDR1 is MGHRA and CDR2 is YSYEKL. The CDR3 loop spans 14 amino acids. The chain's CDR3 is CASSQAQTEETQYF. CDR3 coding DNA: TGCGCCAGCAGCCAAGCCCAGACGGAAGAGACCCAGTACTTC.

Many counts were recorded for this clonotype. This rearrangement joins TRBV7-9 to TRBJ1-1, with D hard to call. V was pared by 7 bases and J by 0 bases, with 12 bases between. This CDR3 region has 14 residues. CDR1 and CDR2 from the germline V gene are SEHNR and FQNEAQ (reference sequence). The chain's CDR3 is CASIMTDVNTEAFF. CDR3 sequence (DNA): TGTGCCAGCATCATGACTGACGTGAACACTGAAGCTTTCTTT.

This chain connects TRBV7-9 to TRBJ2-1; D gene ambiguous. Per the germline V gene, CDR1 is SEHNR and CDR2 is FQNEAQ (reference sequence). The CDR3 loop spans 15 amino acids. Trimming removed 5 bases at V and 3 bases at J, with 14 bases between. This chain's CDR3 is CASSNLEPSYNEQFF. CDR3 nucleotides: TGTGCCAGCAGCAATCTAGAGCCTAGCTACAATGAGCAGTTCTTC.

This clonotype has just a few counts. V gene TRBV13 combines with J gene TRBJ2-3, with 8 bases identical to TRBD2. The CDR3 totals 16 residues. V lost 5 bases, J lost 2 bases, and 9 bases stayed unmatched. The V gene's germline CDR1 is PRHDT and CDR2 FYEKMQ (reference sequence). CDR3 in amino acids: CASSPNGAGATDTQYF. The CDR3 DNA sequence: TGTGCCAGCAGCCCCAACGGAGCGGGAGCCACAGATACGCAGTATTTT.